This T cell receptor beta chain was documented in a study of blood T cell repertoires in COVID-19 (dated by TCRdb to 2018 to 2021). Regarding the study in general: Samples from collaborators originated in the United States, Italy and Spain and spanned both the acute and convalescent phases of COVID-19. The dataset comprised deeply sampled blood TCRbeta repertoires from subjects exposed to, actively infected with, or recovered from COVID-19. A de-identified subject ID, COVID-19 status, age in years and sex were almost always included in the sample metadata. The samples were drawn from the first 160 participants of the ongoing ImmuneRACE study and from more than 1,000 subjects provided by 6 global collaborators. The repertoires were made available in a free public database intended to serve as a resource for research on the immune response to SARS-CoV-2. Where available, HLA class I and class II types were obtained from metadata supplied by the sample provider rather than from assay-based typing. The prospective study material was composed of cDNA or gDNA derived from T cells, B-cell-depleted T cells, or PBMCs. Study-wide conclusions, independent of this receptor: Clinical and demographic metadata were provided uncurated, with the amount varying by source and participant.

Comment on this clone: The specificity of this receptor is unknown. Base qualities are missing; no much larger clone stands one base away.

Enrolling through a virtual design, the prospective study's participants ranged in age from roughly 18 to 100 years and lived across approximately 25 United States geographic areas. Cohort assignment in the prospective study relied on participant-reported clinical history from a screening survey and a study questionnaire. Recovered participants in ImmuneRACE Cohort 3 were defined as having two consecutive negative NP/OP PCR tests, clearance from a healthcare professional, or resolution of symptoms. Each participant in the prospective study had whole blood, serum and a nasopharyngeal or oropharyngeal swab collected by mobile phlebotomists. Additional blood draws and questionnaires over an approximately two-month period could optionally be provided by prospective study participants. Before DNA extraction, blood samples from the prospective study were shipped at room temperature or frozen. V is cut by 4 bases and J by 8 bases, and the space between the germline ends is 9 bases. The germline V gene (reference sequence) supplies CDR1 LGHDT and CDR2 YNNKEL. Including cysteine and phenylalanine, the CDR3 has 12 amino acids. The CDR3 DNA has 36 bases and is translated from base 1.

TCRbeta CDR3 regions were amplified from genomic DNA by means of the immunoSEQ Assay, a bias-controlled multiplex PCR. The paper's data handling went like this. Within the assay, amplification of reference gene primers was used to estimate how many nucleated cells each sample contained. To quantify the absolute abundance of each unique TCRbeta CDR3 rearrangement, sequence reads were collapsed and filtered. Productive Simpson clonality was computed per sample as the square root of Simpson's diversity index over productive rearrangements. TCRdb carries this immuneACCESS record with in-frame sequences only. Its versions omit some clonotypes, under half of them owing to an unresolved V gene in the studies checked, with the rest unexplained. V and J calls and clone size are those listed in that table; D and trimming were worked out from the DNA. A total of about 190,000 clones appear in this sample, 70% to 85% of them only once. The ten largest clones represent roughly 3.2% of the sample.

This sequence uses TRBV3-1 (or the pseudogene TRBV3-2) and TRBJ1-3; the D gene is not confidently resolved. The sequence derives from a woman younger than 45 who had recovered from COVID-19. The sample comprised PBMCs or T cells enriched from blood (not recorded which). The DNA sequence follows: TGTGCCAGCAGCCCCCCGGGTGACACCATATATTTT. It encodes CASSPPGDTIYF.